This T cell receptor beta chain was profiled in a study of persistence of HIV-infected CD4 T cells. Cells were stimulated nonspecifically with anti-CD3/anti-CD28 magnetic beads. Sorting selected CD4+ T cells upregulating both CD40 ligand and CD69. These HIV-1-infected adults initiated suppressive ART in chronic infection. Whole-study findings and limits: The rare CMV-responding cells with HIV-1 proviruses were not separately TCR-sequenced.

In its sample, this clone was seen once. The antigen is undetermined. Sequencing used immunoSEQ version 4 in survey mode. Clones were read by immunoSEQ multiplex PCR, and TCRdb kept only the in-frame ones, dropping some. The profile shows more than 35,000 clones, roughly nine tenths of them singletons. The receptor's source is an adult man with HIV who was CMV-seropositive. The starting material was CD4+ T cells sorted from PBMCs after roughly 17-hour stimulation, obtained from a patient who received antiretroviral therapy.

The CDR3 sequence is CASSDVLAGGNTQYF. CDR3 DNA sequence: TGCGCCAGCAGCGACGTACTAGCGGGGGGGAATACGCAGTATTTT. V usage is TRBV5-1 and J usage is TRBJ2-3; 13 bases map to TRBD2. The CDR3 covers 15 residues. Germline V lookup: CDR1 SGHRS, CDR2 YFSETQ. V gave up 4 bases and J gave up 7 bases; unmatched junction bases: 6.